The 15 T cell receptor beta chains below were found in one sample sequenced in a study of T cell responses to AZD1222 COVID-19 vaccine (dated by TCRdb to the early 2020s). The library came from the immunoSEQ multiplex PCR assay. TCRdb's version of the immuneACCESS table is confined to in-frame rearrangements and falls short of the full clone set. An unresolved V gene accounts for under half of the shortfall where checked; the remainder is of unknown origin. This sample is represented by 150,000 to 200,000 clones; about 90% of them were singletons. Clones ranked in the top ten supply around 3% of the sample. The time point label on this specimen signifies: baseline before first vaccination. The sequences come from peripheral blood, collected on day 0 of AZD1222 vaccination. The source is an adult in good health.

In DNA, the CDR3 is TGTGCCAGCAGTGAAGCGGGAGACCCCGAAGAGACCCAGTACTTC. This sequence encodes CASSEAGDPEETQYF. This sequence joins TRBV2 and TRBJ2-5; a weak D match, TRBD2 (5 bases). The ends were cut back, 0 bases at V and 3 bases at J, with 11 bases in the middle. The CDR3 spans 15 residues. Germline loops: CDR1 SNHLY, CDR2 FYNNEI.

The CDR3 reads CASTPRADKLAGVPDTQYF. CDR3 DNA: TGTGCCAGTACGCCGAGGGCCGATAAACTAGCGGGAGTGCCAGATACGCAGTATTTT. The gene calls are TRBV27 and TRBJ2-3, with 11 bases aligning to TRBD2. Germline CDR1 MNHEY, CDR2 SMNVEV (reference sequence). The V gene end was trimmed by 9 bases and the J gene end by 4 bases; junction bases not matched to a gene: 21. The CDR3 consists of 19 residues.

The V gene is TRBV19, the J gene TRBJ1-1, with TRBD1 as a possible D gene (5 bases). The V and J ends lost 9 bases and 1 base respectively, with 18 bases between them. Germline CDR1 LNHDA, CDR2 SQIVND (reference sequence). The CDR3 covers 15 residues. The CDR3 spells CASHISRTSNTEAFF. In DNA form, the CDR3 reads TGTGCCAGCCACATTTCCAGGACATCGAACACTGAAGCTTTCTTT.

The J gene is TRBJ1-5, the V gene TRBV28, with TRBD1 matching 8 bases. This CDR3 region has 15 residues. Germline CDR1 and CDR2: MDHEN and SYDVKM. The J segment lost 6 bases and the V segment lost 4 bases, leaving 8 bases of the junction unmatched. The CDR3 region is CASSSDRGLGQPQHF. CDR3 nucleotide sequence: TGTGCCAGCAGTTCAGACAGGGGTTTGGGTCAGCCCCAGCATTTT.

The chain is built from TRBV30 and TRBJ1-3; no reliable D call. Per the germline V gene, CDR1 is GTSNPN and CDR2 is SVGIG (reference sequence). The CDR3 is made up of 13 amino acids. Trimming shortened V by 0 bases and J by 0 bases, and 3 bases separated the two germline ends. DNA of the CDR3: TGTGCCTGGAGTGTCGTCTCTGGAAACACCATATATTTT. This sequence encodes CAWSVVSGNTIYF.

The CDR3 spells CASSPLSGGNTGELFF. Here the CDR3 DNA reads TGTGCCAGCTCACCACTGTCGGGAGGGAACACCGGGGAGCTGTTTTTT. V and J are TRBV18 and TRBJ2-2; 7 bases map to TRBD2. CDR3 length: 16 residues. J was trimmed by 1 base and V by 1 base; bases with no gene match: 3. Per germline, CDR1 KGHSH and CDR2 LQKENI. Drawing the rest from reference TRBV18 and TRBJ2-2, the complete variable domain is NAGVMQNPRHLVRRRGQEARLRCSPMKGHSHVYWYRQLPEEGLKFMVYLQKENIIDESGMPKERFSAEFPKEGPSILRIQQVVRGDSAAYFCASSPLSGGNTGELFFGEGSRLTVL.

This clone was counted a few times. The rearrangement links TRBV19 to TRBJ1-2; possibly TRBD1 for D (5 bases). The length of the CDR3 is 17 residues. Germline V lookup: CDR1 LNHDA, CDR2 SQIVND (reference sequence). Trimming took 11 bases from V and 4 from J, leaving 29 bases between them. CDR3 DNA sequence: TGTGCCTGCTACTCTGGGGCGCGCGGCTCAACTAGCTATGGCTACACCTTC. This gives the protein CACYSGARGSTSYGYTF. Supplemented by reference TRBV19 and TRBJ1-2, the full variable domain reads DGGITQSPKYLFRKEGQNVTLSCEQNLNHDAMYWYRQDPGQGLRLIYYSQIVNDFQKGDIAEGYSVSREKKESFPLTVTSAQKNPTAFYLCACYSGARGSTSYGYTFGSGTRLTVV.

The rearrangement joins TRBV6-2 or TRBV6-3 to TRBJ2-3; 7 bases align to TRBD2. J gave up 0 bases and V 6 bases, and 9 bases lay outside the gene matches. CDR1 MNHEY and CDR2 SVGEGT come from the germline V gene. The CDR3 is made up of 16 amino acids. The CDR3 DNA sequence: TGTGCCAGCAGCTCGATCCTAGCGGTTAGCACAGATACGCAGTATTTT. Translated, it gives CASSSILAVSTDTQYF.

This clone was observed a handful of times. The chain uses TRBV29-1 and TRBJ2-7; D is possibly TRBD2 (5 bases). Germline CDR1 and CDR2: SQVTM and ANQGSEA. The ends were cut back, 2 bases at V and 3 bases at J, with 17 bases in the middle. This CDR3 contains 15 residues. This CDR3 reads CSVETLKGAHYEQYF. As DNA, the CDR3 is TGCAGCGTTGAAACGTTAAAGGGAGCCCACTACGAGCAGTACTTC.

DNA for the CDR3: TGTGCCAGCAGTTTAGGTCCCCGGGGGAGGTCTGGAAACACCATATATTTT. Its protein is CASSLGPRGRSGNTIYF. The chain combines TRBV28 with TRBJ1-3; D perhaps matches TRBD1 (5 bases). The CDR3 is 17 amino acids. Trimming left V 2 bases short and J 1 base short, with 15 bases between. Germline lookup yields CDR1 MDHEN and CDR2 SYDVKM.

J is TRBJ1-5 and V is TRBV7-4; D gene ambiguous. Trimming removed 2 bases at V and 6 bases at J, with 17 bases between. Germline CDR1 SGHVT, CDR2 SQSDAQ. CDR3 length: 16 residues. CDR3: CASSLKSNMRSQPQHF. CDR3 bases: TGTGCCAGCAGCTTAAAAAGTAACATGAGGAGTCAGCCCCAGCATTTT.

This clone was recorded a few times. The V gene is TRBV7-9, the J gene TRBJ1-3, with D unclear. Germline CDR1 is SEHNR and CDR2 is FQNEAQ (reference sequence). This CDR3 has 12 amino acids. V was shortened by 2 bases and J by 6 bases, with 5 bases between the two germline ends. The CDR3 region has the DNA TGTGCCAGCAGCTTAAACTTAAACACCATATATTTT. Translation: CASSLNLNTIYF.

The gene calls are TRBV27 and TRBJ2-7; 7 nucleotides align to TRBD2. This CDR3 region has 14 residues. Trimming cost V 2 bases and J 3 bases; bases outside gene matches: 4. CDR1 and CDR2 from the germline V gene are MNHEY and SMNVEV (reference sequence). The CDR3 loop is CASSLRASGYEQYF. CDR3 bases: TGTGCCAGCAGTTTACGGGCTAGCGGCTACGAGCAGTACTTC.

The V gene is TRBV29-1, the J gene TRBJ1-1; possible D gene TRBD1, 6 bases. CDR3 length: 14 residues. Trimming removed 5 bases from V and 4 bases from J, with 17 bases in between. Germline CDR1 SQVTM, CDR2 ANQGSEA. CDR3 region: CSVRSYQGSTEAFF. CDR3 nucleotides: TGCAGCGTTCGTTCGTATCAGGGGAGCACTGAAGCTTTCTTT.

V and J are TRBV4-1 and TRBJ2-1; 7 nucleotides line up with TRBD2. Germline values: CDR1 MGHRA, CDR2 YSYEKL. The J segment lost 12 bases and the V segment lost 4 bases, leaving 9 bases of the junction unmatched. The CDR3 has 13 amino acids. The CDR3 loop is CASSPAERGWQFF. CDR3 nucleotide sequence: TGCGCCAGCAGCCCCGCGGAGCGGGGTTGGCAGTTCTTC.